This T cell receptor (beta chain) derives from a study of beta chain features in type 1 diabetes. As regards this clone: Its antigen is not identified.

Study-wide findings and caveats: Moderate but significant shortening of TCRB CDR3s was recorded in all four CD4+ subsets from Type 1 diabetes patients. Reduced insertions and increased deletions marked VDJ junctions in type 1 diabetes patients. cDNA-based sequencing might over-represent cells highly expressing TCR. Healthy donors had naive, central memory and Treg TCRB repertoires that appeared less similar than those seen among patients.

The V and J ends lost 5 bases and 2 bases, in that order; junction bases with no gene match: 7. Germline CDR1 and CDR2: SEHNR and FQNEAQ (reference sequence). The CDR3 has 15 residues. The isolated RNA, all of it, was reverse transcribed, so expressed TCRB transcripts were what got sequenced. Produced via immunoSEQ multiplex PCR; TCRdb's table is partial and in-frame only. Of roughly 500,000 clones in the sample, roughly 11% are singletons; the top ten hold roughly 0.046%. The sample taken for sequencing was naive CD4+ T cells from blood. The source is a woman under 30 in good health. This chain connects TRBV7-9 to TRBJ1-2; 8 positions match TRBD1. The CDR3 coding sequence is TGTGCCAGCAGCCGGGGACAGGCCGGAAACTATGGCTACACCTTC. Its protein is CASSRGQAGNYGYTF. Drawing the rest from reference TRBV7-9 and TRBJ1-2, the complete variable domain is DTGVSQNPRHKITKRGQNVTFRCDPISEHNRLYWYRQTLGQGPEFLTYFQNEAQLEKSRLLSDRFSAERPKGSFSTLEIQRTEQGDSAMYLCASSRGQAGNYGYTFGSGTRLTVV.